The T cell receptor beta chain described here comes from a study of beta chain features in type 1 diabetes. Germline V gives CDR1 SEHNR, CDR2 FQNEAQ (reference sequence). The CDR3 is 15 amino acids. With 2 bases removed from V and 1 base from J, the gap between germline ends came to 11 bases. The sample holds a few counts of this clone. Every bit of the isolated RNA underwent reverse transcription, so sequencing read expressed TCRB transcripts. Method: immunoSEQ multiplex PCR; TCRdb's copy keeps in-frame clones and lacks some. Altogether approximately 120,000 clones are present, roughly 43% being singletons, with the ten largest covering 0.065%.

This sequence joins TRBV7-9 and TRBJ1-1; D ambiguous. The TCR originated in a woman aged 18 to 35 in good health. The specimen sequenced was stem cell memory CD4+ T cells from blood. The CDR3 region is CASSLNTARNTEAFF. In nucleotides, the CDR3 is TGTGCCAGCAGCTTAAACACAGCAAGGAACACTGAAGCTTTCTTT.